The 7 T cell receptor beta chains below come from one sample, sequenced in a study of cytomegalovirus exposure and HLA in healthy donors. Primers: 60 Vbeta forward and 13 Jbeta reverse. Sequencing was performed with immunoSEQ multiplex PCR; in TCRdb, only in-frame clones are kept and a portion is missing. The table has more than 70,000 clones, about 70% seen once. Input material: PBMCs. The source is a middle-aged man in good health and CMV-seropositive.

V is TRBV4-1 and J is TRBJ1-2, with 7 bases fitting TRBD1. The V and J ends lost 3 bases and 4 bases, in that order; junction bases with no gene match: 5. The CDR3 extends over 14 amino acids. The V gene's germline CDR1 is MGHRA and CDR2 YSYEKL. Here the CDR3 reads CASSHRDSFYGYTF. CDR3 in DNA: TGCGCCAGCAGCCACCGGGACAGTTTCTATGGCTACACCTTC.

The count of this clone is one. V and J are TRBV5-1 and TRBJ1-3, with D uncertain. Germline CDR1 and CDR2: SGHRS and YFSETQ. The CDR3 spans 13 residues. Trimming removed 7 bases from V and 1 base from J, with 9 bases in between. The DNA of the CDR3 is TGCGCCAGCGGCGCGGGGTCTGGAAACACCATATATTTT. Translated: CASGAGSGNTIYF. Full variable domain (missing parts from reference TRBV5-1 and TRBJ1-3): KAGVTQTPRYLIKTRGQQVTLSCSPISGHRSVSWYQQTPGQGLQFLFEYFSETQRNKGNFPGRFSGRQFSNSRSEMNVSTLELGDSALYLCASGAGSGNTIYFGEGSWLTVV.

The V gene is TRBV14, the J gene TRBJ2-7; D perhaps matches TRBD2 (5 bases). The ends were cut back, 3 bases at V and 4 bases at J, with 10 bases in the middle. The CDR3 runs to 13 residues. The germline gives CDR1 SGHDN, CDR2 FVKESK. The CDR3 DNA reads as TGTGCCAGCAGCCACGGTACGGGGTACGAGCAGTACTTC. Translation: CASSHGTGYEQYF.

This clone appeared once. The V and J genes are TRBV15 and TRBJ1-6, with D possibly being TRBD1 (6 bases). V shed 0 bases and J shed 10 bases, with 16 bases lying between them. CDR3 length: 16 residues. Germline V gene data show CDR1 as LNHNV and CDR2 as YYDKDF (reference sequence). In DNA, the CDR3 is TGTGCCACCAGCAGAGATCCTGGGGGCGAGATCTCACCCCTCCACTTT. Translated: CATSRDPGGEISPLHF. Using reference TRBV15 and TRBJ1-6 for the parts outside the CDR3, the full variable domain is DAMVIQNPRYQVTQFGKPVTLSCSQTLNHNVMYWYQQKSSQAPKLLFHYYDKDFNNEADTPDNFQSRRPNTSFCFLDIRSPGLGDTAMYLCATSRDPGGEISPLHFGNGTRLTVT.

The chain couples TRBV6-5 to TRBJ1-1; 11 bases align to TRBD1. After removal of 1 base from V and 8 bases from J, the junction contained 6 bases not matched to a gene. CDR1 is MNHEY, CDR2 SVGAGI, per germline. This CDR3 has 15 amino acids. CDR3: CASSYFRTGGLEAFF. The CDR3 nucleotides are TGTGCCAGCAGTTACTTCCGGACAGGGGGCTTGGAAGCTTTCTTT.

The chain recombines TRBV5-5 with TRBJ1-1, with D possibly being TRBD1 (5 bases). The CDR3 contains 17 residues. V gave up 3 bases and J gave up 1 base, with 19 bases separating them. Germline V gene data show CDR1 as SGHKS and CDR2 as YYEKEE (reference sequence). Written as DNA, the CDR3 is TGTGCCAGCAGCTCGGACCAGGGTGTGGTCAGGAACACTGAAGCTTTCTTT. Translating it yields CASSSDQGVVRNTEAFF.

This clone was seen more than once but under ten times. The chain combines TRBV29-1 with TRBJ1-2; 9 bases are shared with TRBD1. V dropped 6 bases and J dropped 5; count of bases not matched to a gene: 7. Germline CDR1 reads SQVTM; CDR2 reads ANQGSEA. The CDR3 consists of 13 residues. The CDR3: CSVLQGARYGYTF. The CDR3 nucleotides are TGCAGCGTCCTACAGGGGGCGCGGTATGGCTACACCTTC.